The next 23 T cell receptor beta chains were all read from a single sample in a study of blood T cell repertoires in COVID-19 (TCRdb year 2020). Libraries were made using the immunoSEQ multiplex PCR assay. TCRdb took over this immuneACCESS table, retaining in-frame rearrangements with V and J assigned. Such tables are incomplete; in checked studies, under half of the missing clones stem from an unresolved V gene, and the remainder is unexplained. The sample table shows around 190,000 clones, and around nine tenths are seen once. 1.6% of the sample rests with the top ten. Sequenced material: peripheral blood. These receptors all come from a man aged 18-30 years with active or convalescent COVID-19.

The V and J genes are TRBV6-2 or TRBV6-3 and TRBJ2-3; 14 bases align to TRBD2. The V gene end was trimmed by 5 bases and the J gene end by 3 bases; junction bases not matched to a gene: 7. The CDR3 covers 17 residues. From germline, CDR1 is MNHEY and CDR2 SVGEGT. CDR3 coding DNA: TGTGCCAGCAGTCTTCGGACTAGCGGGAGGCAAACAGATACGCAGTATTTT. Its translation: CASSLRTSGRQTDTQYF.

The rearrangement joins TRBV2 to TRBJ1-2; D remains unclear. Germline V gene lookup returns CDR1 SNHLY and CDR2 FYNNEI. V lost 4 bases to trimming and J lost 13 bases, with 22 bases between them. The CDR3 sequence is 14 residues long. The CDR3 DNA follows: TGTGCCAGCAGTGTAGGAGGACTCGCAGTCTTGGGCACCTTC. Amino acid sequence: CASSVGGLAVLGTF.

V gene TRBV10-2 combines with J gene TRBJ2-7; D unresolved. CDR3 size: 12 residues. Trimming took off 4 bases at V and 3 bases at J, with 7 bases between the two ends. Germline V CDR1 and CDR2: WSHSY, SAAADI. The DNA for the CDR3 is TGCGCCAGCAGTGGCCAGTTCTACGAGCAGTACTTC. Its translation: CASSGQFYEQYF.

This clone was counted only a few times. The CDR3 sequence: CASSLGQGAYSRNQPQHF. CDR3 sequence (DNA): TGTGCCAGCAGCTTGGGGCAGGGGGCCTACTCTAGGAATCAGCCCCAGCATTTT. V and J are TRBV5-8 and TRBJ1-5; 8 positions agree with TRBD1. V lost 0 bases, J lost 4 bases, and 12 bases stayed unmatched. Germline V lookup: CDR1 SGHTS, CDR2 YDEGEE. This CDR3 has 18 residues.

The rearrangement uses TRBV2 and TRBJ2-1, with a weak D call TRBD2 (6 bases). The CDR3 is 15 amino acids. Germline V gives CDR1 SNHLY, CDR2 FYNNEI. The V end was cut by 5 bases, the J end by 8 bases, with 19 bases between. The CDR3 DNA follows: TGTGCCAGCAGTAAAGACGGGACTCTGAGTTATGAGCAGTTCTTC. Translating it yields CASSKDGTLSYEQFF.

The chain recombines TRBV3-1 (or the pseudogene TRBV3-2) with TRBJ1-4; TRBD1 agrees at 11 bases. This CDR3 region has 15 residues. V shed 4 bases, J shed 8 bases, and the junction held 6 bases outside the gene matches. Germline CDR1 reads LGHDT; CDR2 reads YNNKEL (reference sequence). In nucleotides, the CDR3 is TGTGCCAGCAGCCCCGGGACAGGGGGTTTGGAAAAACTGTTTTTT. Translation gives CASSPGTGGLEKLFF.

This chain uses TRBV6-2 or TRBV6-3 with TRBJ2-1; 12 nucleotides line up with TRBD1. CDR3 size: 16 residues. Trimming at V came to 5 bases and at J to 7 bases, leaving 9 bases not matched to a gene. Germline lookup yields CDR1 MNHEY and CDR2 SVGEGT. The CDR3 spells CASSSPGQGAYNEQFF. CDR3 bases: TGTGCCAGCAGTAGCCCGGGACAGGGGGCTTATAATGAGCAGTTCTTC.

The chain recombines TRBV5-5 with TRBJ2-2; D unclear. The germline gives CDR1 SGHKS, CDR2 YYEKEE (reference sequence). The length of the CDR3 is 16 residues. V lost 0 bases and J 1 base, leaving 10 bases between the germline ends. Here the CDR3 DNA reads TGTGCCAGCAGCTTGGTGGCTGGGCTGAACACCGGGGAGCTGTTTTTT. Amino acid sequence: CASSLVAGLNTGELFF. Drawing the rest from reference TRBV5-5 and TRBJ2-2, the complete variable domain is DAGVTQSPTHLIKTRGQQVTLRCSPISGHKSVSWYQQVLGQGPQFIFQYYEKEERGRGNFPDRFSARQFPNYSSELNVNALLLGDSALYLCASSLVAGLNTGELFFGEGSRLTVL.

V usage is TRBV9 and J usage is TRBJ1-1, with 8 positions matching TRBD1. The CDR3 length is 13 residues. Trimming at V came to 2 bases and at J to 5 bases, leaving 2 bases not matched to a gene. The germline CDR1 and CDR2 sequences are SGDLS and YYNGEE. The DNA of the CDR3 is TGTGCCAGCAGCGTGACAGGGGTTACTGAAGCTTTCTTT. Its translation: CASSVTGVTEAFF. Full variable domain (rest looked up from reference TRBV9 and TRBJ1-1): DSGVTQTPKHLITATGQRVTLRCSPRSGDLSVYWYQQSLDQGLQFLIQYYNGEERAKGNILERFSAQQFPDLHSELNLSSLELGDSALYFCASSVTGVTEAFFGQGTRLTVV.

This chain connects TRBV27 to TRBJ2-1; D may be TRBD1 (6 bases). CDR3 length: 15 residues. Germline CDR1 reads MNHEY; CDR2 reads SMNVEV (reference sequence). Trimming left V 5 bases short and J 3 bases short, with 14 bases between. The CDR3 coding sequence is TGTGCCAGCAGTCTGTCCAGGGGCTTCTACAATGAGCAGTTCTTC. Protein: CASSLSRGFYNEQFF.

V usage is TRBV12-5 and J usage is TRBJ2-1; 7 bases fit TRBD1. Trimming at V came to 4 bases and at J to 2 bases, leaving 2 bases not matched to a gene. CDR1 and CDR2 from the germline V gene are LGHNT and FRNRAP. The CDR3 loop spans 14 amino acids. CDR3 sequence: CASGSGTAYNEQFF. CDR3 DNA: TGTGCTAGTGGTTCCGGGACAGCCTACAATGAGCAGTTCTTC. Combining the CDR3 with reference TRBV12-5 and TRBJ2-1 gives the whole variable domain DARVTQTPRHKVTEMGQEVTMRCQPILGHNTVFWYRQTMMQGLELLAYFRNRAPLDDSGMPKDRFSAEMPDATLATLKIQPSEPRDSAVYFCASGSGTAYNEQFFGPGTRLTVL.

The rearrangement uses TRBV30 and TRBJ2-3; 11 bases match TRBD2. The CDR3 consists of 15 residues. Per the germline V gene, CDR1 is GTSNPN and CDR2 is SVGIG (reference sequence). With V trimmed by 2 bases and J by 3 bases, 4 bases remained unmatched. CDR3 region: CAWSPGLADTDTQYF. For the CDR3, the DNA is TGTGCCTGGAGTCCGGGACTAGCGGATACAGATACGCAGTATTTT.

The chain carries TRBV19 and TRBJ1-2, with 8 bases fitting TRBD1. The V gene end was trimmed by 1 base and the J gene end by 4 bases; junction bases not matched to a gene: 11. Per the germline V gene, CDR1 is LNHDA and CDR2 is SQIVND (reference sequence). CDR3 length: 17 amino acids. The CDR3 DNA is TGTGCCAGTAGTATAGTAACCGGGACAGGAAATTTCTATGGCTACACCTTC. It codes for CASSIVTGTGNFYGYTF.

The V call is TRBV18, the J call TRBJ2-7; 11 bases are shared with TRBD2. The J segment lost 1 base and the V segment lost 6 bases, leaving 5 bases of the junction unmatched. CDR3 length: 15 residues. The germline CDR1 and CDR2 sequences are KGHSH and LQKENI. The CDR3 loop is CASSQGTSGSYEQYF. CDR3 in DNA: TGTGCCAGCTCCCAGGGGACTAGCGGATCCTACGAGCAGTACTTC. Variable domain in full (rest from reference TRBV18 and TRBJ2-7): NAGVMQNPRHLVRRRGQEARLRCSPMKGHSHVYWYRQLPEEGLKFMVYLQKENIIDESGMPKERFSAEFPKEGPSILRIQQVVRGDSAAYFCASSQGTSGSYEQYFGPGTRLTVT.

The chain is built from TRBV3-1 (or the pseudogene TRBV3-2) and TRBJ2-1, with 10 bases fitting TRBD2. Germline-derived CDR1 and CDR2 are LGHDT and YNNKEL (reference sequence). The CDR3 has 16 amino acids. J lost 7 bases, V lost 3 bases, and 9 bases had no gene match. Written as DNA, the CDR3 is TGTGCCAGCAGCCAGAAGGGAACTAGCGGGACAAATGAGCAGTTCTTC. Its translation is CASSQKGTSGTNEQFF.

This chain connects TRBV27 to TRBJ2-5; D call uncertain. V was clipped by 5 bases and J by 2 bases, with 9 bases between them. Per germline, CDR1 MNHEY and CDR2 SMNVEV (reference sequence). CDR3 size: 13 residues. In DNA, the CDR3 is TGTGCCAGCAGTCGACTGCTACAAGAGACCCAGTACTTC. This sequence encodes CASSRLLQETQYF.

CDR3 DNA sequence: TGTGCCAGCAGCGTAGATCTTGGAGACCCAGCGGGGACCGGGGAGCTGTTTTTT. Encoded protein: CASSVDLGDPAGTGELFF. This chain joins TRBV9 and TRBJ2-2; 7 positions match TRBD2. The junction had 13 bases not matched to a gene; V was cut back by 0 bases and J by 5 bases. The CDR3 has 18 residues. The germline V gene has CDR1 SGDLS and CDR2 YYNGEE. Full variable domain (missing parts from reference TRBV9 and TRBJ2-2): DSGVTQTPKHLITATGQRVTLRCSPRSGDLSVYWYQQSLDQGLQFLIQYYNGEERAKGNILERFSAQQFPDLHSELNLSSLELGDSALYFCASSVDLGDPAGTGELFFGEGSRLTVL.

This chain links TRBV27 with TRBJ2-3; the D is unclear. Germline assignment: CDR1 MNHEY and CDR2 SMNVEV (reference sequence). The CDR3 extends over 15 amino acids. Trimming cost V 5 bases and J 3 bases, with 15 bases left between them. In nucleotides, the CDR3 is TGTGCCAGCAGTCCCCGCCGGAGATCGACAGATACGCAGTATTTT. Protein sequence: CASSPRRRSTDTQYF.

This clone was recorded a few times. The chain recombines TRBV19 with TRBJ1-2; the D is unclear. This CDR3 is built from 15 residues. V lost 4 bases and J 3 bases, leaving 15 bases between the germline ends. Germline V gene sequence: CDR1 LNHDA, CDR2 SQIVND (reference sequence). This chain's CDR3 is CASSTPGGFDYGYTF. The DNA of the CDR3 is TGTGCCAGTAGTACCCCCGGCGGTTTCGACTATGGCTACACCTTC. The whole variable domain, filled in from reference TRBV19 and TRBJ1-2, reads DGGITQSPKYLFRKEGQNVTLSCEQNLNHDAMYWYRQDPGQGLRLIYYSQIVNDFQKGDIAEGYSVSREKKESFPLTVTSAQKNPTAFYLCASSTPGGFDYGYTFGSGTRLTVV.

This chain uses TRBV7-2 with TRBJ2-3; 14 bases map to TRBD2. Germline assignment: CDR1 SGHTA and CDR2 FQGNSA. CDR3 length equals 18 residues. Trimming at V came to 3 bases and at J to 4 bases, leaving 9 bases not matched to a gene. The CDR3 region is CASSFGKPGLAGADTQYF. The CDR3 nucleotides read TGTGCCAGCAGCTTCGGAAAGCCGGGACTAGCGGGAGCAGATACGCAGTATTTT.

The gene calls are TRBV15 and TRBJ2-6; D is possibly TRBD1 (6 bases). CDR1 is LNHNV, CDR2 YYDKDF, per germline (reference sequence). This CDR3 has 15 residues. The ends were cut back, 3 bases at V and 0 bases at J, with 6 bases in the middle. The CDR3 sequence: CATSRGASGANVLTF. The CDR3 nucleotides read TGTGCCACCAGCAGGGGGGCCTCTGGGGCCAACGTCCTGACTTTC.

The chain has TRBV28 and TRBJ1-2; D is ambiguous. The CDR3 has 11 amino acids. Trimming took off 7 bases at V and 2 bases at J, with 5 bases between the two ends. Per germline, CDR1 MDHEN and CDR2 SYDVKM. CDR3 sequence (DNA): TGTGCCAGCACGGGGAACTATGGCTACACCTTC. Protein sequence: CASTGNYGYTF.

This sequence joins TRBV2 and TRBJ1-5; possibly TRBD1 for D (5 bases). The ends were cut back, 1 base at V and 10 bases at J, with 14 bases in the middle. Germline loops: CDR1 SNHLY, CDR2 FYNNEI. The CDR3 is 14 residues long. CDR3 residues: CASSEEPTGAPQHF. The CDR3 region has the DNA TGTGCCAGCAGTGAAGAACCTACTGGGGCACCCCAGCATTTT. The entire variable domain, with the rest obtained from reference TRBV2 and TRBJ1-5, is as follows: EPEVTQTPSHQVTQMGQEVILRCVPISNHLYFYWYRQILGQKVEFLVSFYNNEISEKSEIFDDQFSVERPDGSNFTLKIRSTKLEDSAMYFCASSEEPTGAPQHFGDGTRLSIL.